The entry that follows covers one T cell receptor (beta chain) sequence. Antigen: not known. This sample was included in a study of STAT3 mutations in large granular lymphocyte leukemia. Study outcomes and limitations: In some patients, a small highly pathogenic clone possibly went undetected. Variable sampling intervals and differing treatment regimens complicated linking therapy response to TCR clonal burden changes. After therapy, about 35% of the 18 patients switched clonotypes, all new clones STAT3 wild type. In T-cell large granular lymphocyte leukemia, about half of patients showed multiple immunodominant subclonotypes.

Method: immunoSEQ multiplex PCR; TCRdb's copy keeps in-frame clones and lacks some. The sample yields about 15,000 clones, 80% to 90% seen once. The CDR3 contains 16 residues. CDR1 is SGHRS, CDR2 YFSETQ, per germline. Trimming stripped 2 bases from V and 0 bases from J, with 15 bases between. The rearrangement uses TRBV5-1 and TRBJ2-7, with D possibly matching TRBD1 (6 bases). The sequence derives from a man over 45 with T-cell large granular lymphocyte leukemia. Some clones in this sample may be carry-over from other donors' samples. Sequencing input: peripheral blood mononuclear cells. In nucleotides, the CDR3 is TGCGCCAGCAGCTTCCTAACTCAGGGGACCTCCTACGAGCAGTACTTC. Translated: CASSFLTQGTSYEQYF.